The 23 T cell receptor beta chains given below trace back to one sample, sequenced in a study of blood T cell repertoires in COVID-19. Produced via immunoSEQ multiplex PCR; TCRdb's table is partial and in-frame only. The sample lists around 260,000 clones, more than 70% occurring once. The specimen sequenced was peripheral blood. The origin of the receptors is a woman aged 50 to 65 with acute or convalescent COVID-19.

This rearrangement joins TRBV11-3 to TRBJ1-6; D is uncertain. CDR1 is SGHNT and CDR2 is YENEEA in the germline V gene. The CDR3 extends over 13 amino acids. The V end lost 2 bases, the J end lost 7 bases, and 6 bases lay between the germline ends. CDR3 protein: CASSLSRNSPLHF. CDR3 nucleotide sequence: TGTGCCAGCAGCTTATCGCGGAATTCACCCCTCCACTTT.

The gene calls are TRBV19 and TRBJ1-1; D ambiguous. CDR3 size: 15 residues. Trimming left V 7 bases short and J 0 bases short, with 15 bases between. Germline loops: CDR1 LNHDA, CDR2 SQIVND (reference sequence). The CDR3 sequence: CASTSLPGMNTEAFF. The CDR3 coding sequence is TGTGCCAGTACATCTTTACCGGGAATGAACACTGAAGCTTTCTTT. Looking up the rest from reference TRBV19 and TRBJ1-1 gives the full variable domain: DGGITQSPKYLFRKEGQNVTLSCEQNLNHDAMYWYRQDPGQGLRLIYYSQIVNDFQKGDIAEGYSVSREKKESFPLTVTSAQKNPTAFYLCASTSLPGMNTEAFFGQGTRLTVV.

V usage is TRBV5-5 and J usage is TRBJ1-2; 7 bases agree with TRBD1. J was trimmed by 7 bases and V by 7 bases; bases with no gene match: 7. The CDR3 length is 12 residues. Looked up from germline, CDR1 is SGHKS and CDR2 is YYEKEE (reference sequence). The chain's CDR3 is CASFITGAGYTF. The CDR3 coding sequence is TGTGCCAGCTTTATTACAGGGGCTGGCTACACCTTC. Full variable domain (outside the CDR3, taken from reference TRBV5-5 and TRBJ1-2): DAGVTQSPTHLIKTRGQQVTLRCSPISGHKSVSWYQQVLGQGPQFIFQYYEKEERGRGNFPDRFSARQFPNYSSELNVNALLLGDSALYLCASFITGAGYTFGSGTRLTVV.

This sequence joins TRBV5-1 and TRBJ1-2; 8 bases are a match to TRBD1. The CDR3 contains 14 residues. The J segment lost 3 bases and the V segment lost 3 bases, leaving 4 bases of the junction unmatched. Germline V gene data show CDR1 as SGHRS and CDR2 as YFSETQ. This chain's CDR3 is CASSSAGGDYGYTF. The CDR3 DNA reads TGCGCCAGCAGCTCCGCAGGGGGCGACTATGGCTACACCTTC.

The chain carries TRBV5-1 and TRBJ2-2, with unresolved D. V lost 5 bases to trimming and J lost 1 base, with 9 bases between them. There are 14 residues in the CDR3. Germline CDR1 is SGHRS and CDR2 is YFSETQ. The CDR3, as DNA: TGCGCCAGCAGGGGTCCAGGGAACACCGGGGAGCTGTTTTTT. As protein: CASRGPGNTGELFF. Full variable domain (outside the CDR3, taken from reference TRBV5-1 and TRBJ2-2): KAGVTQTPRYLIKTRGQQVTLSCSPISGHRSVSWYQQTPGQGLQFLFEYFSETQRNKGNFPGRFSGRQFSNSRSEMNVSTLELGDSALYLCASRGPGNTGELFFGEGSRLTVL.

The J gene is TRBJ2-1, the V gene TRBV4-2; D is perhaps TRBD1 (6 bases). This CDR3 has 16 residues. CDR1 is LGHNA, CDR2 YNFKEQ, per germline. Trimming removed 0 bases from V and 8 bases from J, with 17 bases in between. The CDR3, as DNA: TGTGCCAGCAGCCAAGAACAGGGTGGGGACGGACATGAGCAGTTCTTC. Residues: CASSQEQGGDGHEQFF.

This clone occurred a few times. The chain uses TRBV4-2 and TRBJ2-7, with 9 positions matching TRBD2. This CDR3 comprises 16 residues. V shed 0 bases and J 0 bases; nucleotides not matched to a gene: 3. Germline V CDR1 and CDR2: LGHNA, YNFKEQ. For the CDR3, the DNA is TGTGCCAGCAGCCAAGATGCAGCGGGGGGCTCCTACGAGCAGTACTTC. This codes for CASSQDAAGGSYEQYF.

V and J are TRBV9 and TRBJ1-4; 8 positions match TRBD1. The CDR3 spans 14 residues. Germline assignment: CDR1 SGDLS and CDR2 YYNGEE. V dropped 6 bases and J dropped 4; count of bases not matched to a gene: 5. The CDR3 DNA is TGTGCCAGCAACAAACAGGGGGATAATGAAAAACTGTTTTTT. Translated, it gives CASNKQGDNEKLFF.

The gene calls are TRBV2 and TRBJ2-1; 7 bases are a match to TRBD2. The CDR3 contains 13 residues. V lost 7 bases, J lost 10 bases, and 10 bases stayed unmatched. Germline CDR1 and CDR2: SNHLY and FYNNEI. The CDR3 spells CASKAGREGEQFF. CDR3 DNA sequence: TGTGCCAGCAAGGCAGGCAGGGAGGGAGAGCAGTTCTTC. Supplemented by reference TRBV2 and TRBJ2-1, the full variable domain reads EPEVTQTPSHQVTQMGQEVILRCVPISNHLYFYWYRQILGQKVEFLVSFYNNEISEKSEIFDDQFSVERPDGSNFTLKIRSTKLEDSAMYFCASKAGREGEQFFGPGTRLTVL.

Worth noting for this clone: Other DNA sequences of this sample code for an identical CDR3. The chain is built from TRBV28 and TRBJ2-7; 10 bases align to TRBD2. Germline trimming cut 2 bases from V and 2 bases from J; bases unmatched to any gene: 0. The CDR3 is 14 amino acids. CDR1 and CDR2 (germline): MDHEN, SYDVKM. The CDR3, as DNA: TGTGCCAGCAGTTTAAGCGGGAGGGCCTACGAGCAGTACTTC. As protein: CASSLSGRAYEQYF. Drawing the rest from reference TRBV28 and TRBJ2-7, the complete variable domain is DVKVTQSSRYLVKRTGEKVFLECVQDMDHENMFWYRQDPGLGLRLIYFSYDVKMKEKGDIPEGYSVSREKKERFSLILESASTNQTSMYLCASSLSGRAYEQYFGPGTRLTVT.

The J gene is TRBJ1-1, the V gene TRBV23-1, with TRBD1 matching over 9 bases. TRBV23-1 is given ORF status, its function remaining uncertain. This CDR3 has 14 residues. Losses at the gene ends were 7 bases for V and 4 bases for J; bases not matched to a gene: 7. CDR3 in amino acids: CASTSGQGGTEAFF. The DNA of the CDR3 is TGCGCCAGCACCTCGGGACAGGGAGGCACTGAAGCTTTCTTT.

The chain joins TRBV13 to TRBJ1-1; 7 positions agree with TRBD1. With V trimmed by 4 bases and J by 0 bases, 5 bases remained unmatched. The CDR3 spans 15 residues. Germline V gene sequence: CDR1 PRHDT, CDR2 FYEKMQ (reference sequence). DNA of the CDR3: TGTGCCAGCAGCTCTGCGGGACAGATGAACACTGAAGCTTTCTTT. Translation: CASSSAGQMNTEAFF.

V and J are TRBV10-3 and TRBJ2-2, with 13 bases fitting TRBD2. Losses at the gene ends were 3 bases for V and 6 bases for J; bases not matched to a gene: 4. Looked up from germline, CDR1 is ENHRY and CDR2 is SYGVKD. The CDR3 loop spans 16 amino acids. The CDR3 loop reads CAISDRTSGSAGELFF. CDR3 DNA sequence: TGTGCCATCAGTGACCGGACTAGCGGGAGTGCCGGGGAGCTGTTTTTT.

The chain links TRBV19 to TRBJ2-2; the D gene is possibly TRBD1 (8 bases). The CDR3 runs to 15 residues. Trimming took 1 base from V and 7 from J, leaving 13 bases between them. Per the germline V gene, CDR1 is LNHDA and CDR2 is SQIVND (reference sequence). As DNA, the CDR3 is TGTGCCAGTAGTATAGCGGACAGGGAGGGCGGGGAGCTGTTTTTT. Its protein product is CASSIADREGGELFF.

This clone was recorded only once. The chain links TRBV5-1 to TRBJ1-5; D may be TRBD1 (6 bases). The CDR3 loop spans 14 amino acids. V gave up 0 bases and J gave up 7 bases, with 11 bases separating them. Germline-derived CDR1 and CDR2 are SGHRS and YFSETQ. The CDR3 spells CASSLEQGGQPQHF. The CDR3 coding sequence is TGCGCCAGCAGCTTGGAACAGGGTGGGCAGCCCCAGCATTTT.

This chain connects TRBV7-9 to TRBJ2-3, with D tentatively TRBD2 (6 bases). Germline-derived CDR1 and CDR2 are SEHNR and FQNEAQ (reference sequence). This CDR3 has 13 residues. Trimming shortened V by 2 bases and J by 6 bases, and 9 bases separated the two germline ends. As DNA, the CDR3 is TGTGCCAGCAGCTTACTGGAGGGGGATACGCAGTATTTT. Protein sequence: CASSLLEGDTQYF.

This rearrangement joins TRBV18 to TRBJ1-3; D is unclear. This CDR3 has 15 residues. V shed 6 bases and J shed 0 bases, with 12 bases lying between them. From germline, CDR1 is KGHSH and CDR2 LQKENI. This chain's CDR3 is CASSPTLGSGNTIYF. For the CDR3, the DNA is TGTGCCAGCTCCCCTACCCTCGGCTCTGGAAACACCATATATTTT.

The J gene is TRBJ1-2, the V gene TRBV23-1, with 8 bases aligning to TRBD1. TRBV23-1 is an ORF; its function is uncertain. The CDR3 runs 12 residues. The V gene end was trimmed by 8 bases and the J gene end by 6 bases; junction bases not matched to a gene: 5. CDR3 nucleotides: TGCGCCAGCCGACGACAGGGGCATGGCTACACCTTC. As protein: CASRRQGHGYTF.

The rearrangement uses TRBV27 and TRBJ2-1, with 7 nucleotides matching TRBD1. The junction had 6 bases not matched to a gene; V was cut back by 6 bases and J by 4 bases. In germline, CDR1 is MNHEY, CDR2 SMNVEV (reference sequence). The CDR3 is 14 residues long. CDR3 nucleotide sequence: TGTGCCAGCAGGAGGGGGACAGAATACAATGAGCAGTTCTTC. Amino acids: CASRRGTEYNEQFF.

This chain uses TRBV11-1 with TRBJ1-1; 8 bases match TRBD1. Losses at the gene ends were 8 bases for V and 4 bases for J; bases not matched to a gene: 9. Germline V gene data show CDR1 as SGHAT and CDR2 as FQDESV (reference sequence). CDR3 size: 14 residues. The CDR3 spells CASSQGAWSTEAFF. In DNA, the CDR3 is TGTGCCAGCTCCCAGGGGGCATGGAGCACTGAAGCTTTCTTT.

J is TRBJ2-2 and V is TRBV4-2; TRBD1 might be the D (6 bases). Germline loops: CDR1 LGHNA, CDR2 YNFKEQ. The CDR3 length is 15 residues. Deletions cut 4 bases from V and 1 base from J, with 10 bases between. The DNA for the CDR3 is TGTGCCAGCAGCCTCAGACAGGAGAACACCGGGGAGCTGTTTTTT. Protein sequence: CASSLRQENTGELFF.

This clone came up a few times. The chain recombines TRBV3-1 (or the pseudogene TRBV3-2) with TRBJ2-1; TRBD2 aligns across 11 bases. This CDR3 is 17 amino acids long. Per the germline V gene, CDR1 is LGHDT and CDR2 is YNNKEL (reference sequence). With V trimmed by 0 bases and J by 4 bases, 5 bases remained unmatched. The CDR3 protein is CASSQELAGGPYNEQFF. The CDR3 region has the DNA TGTGCCAGCAGCCAAGAATTAGCGGGAGGGCCGTACAATGAGCAGTTCTTC.

In this sample, this clone turned up once. The CDR3 sequence is CASSLGGTTSSYEQYF. CDR3 nucleotide sequence: TGTGCCAGCAGCTTAGGGGGCACGACTAGCTCCTACGAGCAGTACTTC. The J gene is TRBJ2-7, the V gene TRBV11-3; perhaps TRBD2 as D (6 bases). This CDR3 is built from 16 residues. CDR1 SGHNT and CDR2 YENEEA come from the germline V gene. V was pared by 1 base and J by 0 bases, with 13 bases between.